Here is one TCR beta chain with its context. No cognate antigen has been identified for it. No qualities accompany the bases; no much larger clone lies one base away. Whole blood was collected in K2EDTA tubes by collaborating institutions according to the institutions' own protocols. For TCRbeta analysis, collaborators shipped samples as frozen whole blood, isolated PBMCs, or DNA extracted from either of those sample types. The immunoSEQ Assay, a bias-controlled multiplex PCR, was used to amplify TCRbeta CDR3 regions from genomic DNA. The paper's processing steps were these. Within the assay, amplification of reference gene primers was used to estimate how many nucleated cells each sample contained. To quantify the absolute abundance of each unique TCRbeta CDR3 rearrangement, sequence reads were collapsed and filtered. For each sample, productive Simpson clonality was calculated as the square root of Simpson's diversity index across productive rearrangements. Here the immuneACCESS table is served through TCRdb, limited to in-frame sequences with V and J called. Missing clones are a known gap in these copies; in checked studies unresolved V genes cover under half, and the rest lacks a known reason. For V, J and clone size, that table is used; D and trimming come from the DNA. Counted in this sample were around 62,000 clones; 88% of them appeared once. The ten largest make up 1% to 1.5% of the sample.

The germline V gene (reference sequence) specifies GTSNPN as CDR1 and SVGIG as CDR2. The CDR3 covers 13 residues, taking in both the cysteine and the phenylalanine. Only the CDR3 DNA is retained, 39 bases long and in frame from the first base. For this chain, trimming is 3 bases at the V end and 7 bases at the J end, and the number of junction bases without a gene match is 5. This record belongs to a study of blood T cell repertoires in COVID-19 (TCRdb year 2020). In the study overall: The collaborator samples originated in the United States, Italy and Spain and spanned the acute and convalescent phases of COVID-19. The repertoires were made available in a free public database intended to serve as a resource for research on the immune response to SARS-CoV-2. A de-identified subject ID, COVID-19 status, age in years and sex were almost always included in the sample metadata. Subjects who had been exposed to COVID-19, were actively infected with it, or had recovered from it provided the deeply sampled blood TCRbeta repertoires that made up the dataset. Where available, HLA class I and class II types were taken from metadata supplied by the sample provider and were not determined by assay-based typing. The prospective study material was composed of cDNA or gDNA derived from T cells, B-cell-depleted T cells, or PBMCs. The samples were drawn from the first 160 participants of the ongoing ImmuneRACE study and from 950 to 1,500 subjects provided by 6 global collaborators. The research as a whole found: The quantity of clinical and demographic metadata differed by source and by participant and was supplied without curation.

The V gene is TRBV30 and the J gene is TRBJ1-5, with 8 middle bases fitting TRBD1. The source is an older woman with acute or convalescent COVID-19. The material sequenced was peripheral blood. The CDR3 reads as follows: CAWSRGQDQPQHF. The sequenced DNA is TGTGCCTGGAGCAGGGGGCAAGACCAGCCCCAGCATTTT.